This T cell receptor (beta chain) was identified in a study of cytomegalovirus exposure and HLA in healthy donors. Findings and limits, study-wide: Previous analysis showed most TCR beta V segments were productive about 87% or about 30% of the time. An apparent linkage of common viral pathogens to several of the most significant clusters emerged in a later analysis.

About this clone itself: Its antigen is undetermined.

V was pared by 5 bases and J by 9 bases, with 15 bases of the junction left unmatched. Germline CDR1 LNHDA, CDR2 SQIVND (reference sequence). This CDR3 has 16 residues. A multiplex PCR was run with 60 Vbeta primers and 13 Jbeta primers. The assay was immunoSEQ multiplex PCR, and TCRdb's table has in-frame clones only and misses some. The table records some 140,000 clones, approximately 79% of them present only once. Sequenced sample: PBMCs. The receptor's source is a woman between 45 and 65 years old in good health and CMV-seropositive. V and J are TRBV19 and TRBJ2-1; 8 positions agree with TRBD2. The DNA of the CDR3 is TGTGCCAGTAGTCCCGGGACCCGGGGGGGGCTAGTTGAGCAGTTCTTC. The encoded protein is CASSPGTRGGLVEQFF.